Listed below are T cell receptor beta chains from one sample, sequenced in a study of OX40 agonist ivuxolimab in advanced cancers. The method was immunoSEQ multiplex PCR; TCRdb's version includes in-frame clones alone and lacks a portion of them. Among fewer than 100,000 clones listed, 86% were seen once. The specimen was CD4+ or CD8+ T cells sorted from blood, collected in a trial of the OX40 agonist ivuxolimab. The source of these receptors is an adult with an advanced solid tumor such as melanoma, head and neck, liver or kidney cancer. CDR3s include the opening cysteine and the closing phenylalanine or tryptophan. Each record gives: J gene, clone size, V gene, D gene, CDR3 DNA, CDR3 protein. A D gene is named only where the DNA matches it firmly. Clone size is shown for a subset of rows, as once, few, many or a class of expanded clone.

TRBJ1-1	few	TRBV29-1	NA	TGCAGCGTTGTAGGGGGGGACACTGAAGCTTTCTTT	CSVVGGDTEAFF
TRBJ2-6	once	TRBV7-3	TRBD1	TGTGCCAGCAGCCTCGACAGGGGCTCTGGGGCCAACGTCCTGACTTTC	CASSLDRGSGANVLTF
TRBJ2-5	once	TRBV5-3	TRBD1	TGTGCCAGAAGCTACCGGGACAGCCAAGAGACCCAGTACTTC	CARSYRDSQETQYF
TRBJ2-5	once	TRBV5-1	NA	TGCGCCAGCGTACAACTGGGGACTTTACAAGAGACCCAGTACTTC	CASVQLGTLQETQYF
TRBJ2-1	NA	TRBV6-5	NA	TGTGCCAGCAGTTACTCGACGGGGATGGGGCACAATGAGCAGTTCTTC	CASSYSTGMGHNEQFF
TRBJ2-1	NA	TRBV30	TRBD2	TGTGCCTGGAGTAAGACTAGCGGGAGGAGGAATGAGCAGTTCTTC	CAWSKTSGRRNEQFF
TRBJ2-1	NA	TRBV9	TRBD2	TGTGCCAGCACCTCCGGGGTTCTAGCGGGAGTGAATGAGCAGTTCTTC	CASTSGVLAGVNEQFF
TRBJ2-1	NA	TRBV7-2	TRBD2	TGTGCCAGCAGCCTATCAGCGGGGTCCTACAATGAGCAGTTCTTC	CASSLSAGSYNEQFF
TRBJ2-7	NA	TRBV28	TRBD2	TGTGCCAGCAGTTTAGGGGGGGGGTATGGATTTAACGAGCAGTACTTC	CASSLGGGYGFNEQYF
TRBJ1-3	NA	TRBV27	NA	TGTGCCAGCAGCGGTCGGGTCGGAAACACCATATATTTT	CASSGRVGNTIYF
TRBJ2-5	NA	TRBV5-1	NA	TGCGCCAGCAGCTTGGAAGGGACCCAGTACTTC	CASSLEGTQYF
TRBJ1-2	NA	TRBV2	TRBD1	TGTGCCAGCAGCGACCTCGGGACAGGGAACTATGGCTACACCTTC	CASSDLGTGNYGYTF
TRBJ2-3	NA	TRBV6-5	NA	TGTGCCAGCAGGACAAGTTTGGGGACAGATACGCAGTATTTT	CASRTSLGTDTQYF
TRBJ1-4	NA	TRBV7-2	NA	TGTGCCAGCAGCTTAGGGGTTCGGGAAAAACTGTTTTTT	CASSLGVREKLFF
TRBJ1-2	NA	TRBV5-4	NA	TGTGCCAGCAGCTTGGATGGCGGGGGATGGGGCTACACCTTC	CASSLDGGGWGYTF
TRBJ2-7	once	TRBV7-2	NA	TGTGCCAGCAGCTTTACCCGGTACGAGCAGTACTTC	CASSFTRYEQYF
TRBJ2-1	NA	TRBV7-9	TRBD2	TGTGCCAGCAGCTTAGCGGGTCCAGCGGGGAAGAACAATGAGCAGTTCTTC	CASSLAGPAGKNNEQFF
TRBJ1-1	NA	TRBV5-1	NA	TGCGCCAGCAGCCAGGGATCCTTGAACACTGAAGCTTTCTTT	CASSQGSLNTEAFF
TRBJ2-7	once	TRBV6-6	NA	TGTGCCAGCAATATGGACACTGCCTACGAGCAGTACTTC	CASNMDTAYEQYF
TRBJ2-5	NA	TRBV21-1	NA	TGTGCCAGCAGCAAACCCGGGACTAGGGGTAATTTCGGTCGAGAGACCCAGTACTTC	CASSKPGTRGNFGRETQYF
TRBJ1-1	NA	TRBV4-3	NA	TGCGCCAGCAGCCGCGGACAGACTGAAGCTTTCTTT	CASSRGQTEAFF
TRBJ2-7	NA	TRBV7-2	NA	TGTGCCAGCAGCAAAACAGGGATCCACGAGCAGTACTTC	CASSKTGIHEQYF
TRBJ2-2	few	TRBV2	NA	TGTGCCAGCAGTGGGATCCGGCAGGGTGGAACCGGGGAGCTGTTTTTT	CASSGIRQGGTGELFF
TRBJ2-1	NA	TRBV4-2	TRBD2	TGTGCCAGCAGCTCCCAGCGGGAGGGGGGAAATGAGCAGTTCTTC	CASSSQREGGNEQFF
TRBJ1-4	NA	TRBV5-1	TRBD1	TGCGCCAGCAGCATGGACAGGGGTAATGAAAAACTGTTTTTT	CASSMDRGNEKLFF
TRBJ1-1	NA	TRBV6-6	NA	TGTGCCAGCAGGGAGTTACAGCGACCTGAAGCTTTCTTT	CASRELQRPEAFF
TRBJ2-1	once	TRBV27	NA	TGTGCCAGCAGTCTCCAGGAGAGGCAGTTCTTC	CASSLQERQFF
TRBJ2-2	NA	TRBV14	NA	TGTGCCAGCAGCCAAGGTGCAATTGCAAACACCGGGGAGCTGTTTTTT	CASSQGAIANTGELFF
TRBJ2-5	NA	TRBV6-1	NA	TGTGCCAGCAGTGAACAGAAGGGTCCGGAGACCCAGTACTTC	CASSEQKGPETQYF
TRBJ2-1	NA	TRBV10-3	TRBD2	TGTGCCATCAGATCCTTGGGACTAGCGGGAGCAAGGAGTGAGCAGTTCTTC	CAIRSLGLAGARSEQFF
TRBJ2-2	NA	TRBV4-1	TRBD1	TGCGCCAGCAGCCGAGACGGACAGGGGACGAACACCGGGGAGCTGTTTTTT	CASSRDGQGTNTGELFF
TRBJ1-2	NA	TRBV6-4	TRBD1	TGTGCCAGCAGTGAACAGGGGGCGTCTGGCTACACCTTC	CASSEQGASGYTF
TRBJ1-2	NA	TRBV10-1	NA	TGCGCCAGCATGGAGACAGACTATGGCTACACCTTC	CASMETDYGYTF
TRBJ1-4	NA	TRBV4-3	NA	TGCGCCAGCAGCCAAGTTCGGACATTCTGGGAAAAACTGTTTTTT	CASSQVRTFWEKLFF
TRBJ1-5	NA	TRBV28	NA	TGTGCCAGCACGCCGGGAGCTAATAGCAATCAGCCCCAGCATTTT	CASTPGANSNQPQHF
TRBJ2-5	NA	TRBV5-4	NA	TGTGCCAGCAGCTGGGGAGAGGCCCAGTACTTC	CASSWGEAQYF
TRBJ2-1	NA	TRBV2	NA	TGTGCCAGCAGTGCAGGGTCCAACTACAATGAGCAGTTCTTC	CASSAGSNYNEQFF
TRBJ2-5	NA	TRBV2	TRBD2	TGTGCCAGCAGCCTGGGACTACTAGAGACCCAGTACTTC	CASSLGLLETQYF
TRBJ1-5	NA	TRBV28	TRBD1	TGTGCCAGCAGGGGACAGTCCGATCGGTCCCAGCATTTT	CASRGQSDRSQHF
TRBJ1-1	NA	TRBV27	NA	TGTGCCAGCAGTTTAGGGGTCGCCGGGGACATGAACACTGAAGCTTTCTTT	CASSLGVAGDMNTEAFF
TRBJ1-6	NA	TRBV19	NA	TGTGCCAGTAGTCGACAGGTCTGGGAAAGTAATTCACCCCTCCACTTT	CASSRQVWESNSPLHF
TRBJ2-3	NA	TRBV30	TRBD2	TGTGCCTGGAGTGCGAAAAGCGGGGGGCCCACAGATACGCAGTATTTT	CAWSAKSGGPTDTQYF
TRBJ2-5	once	TRBV4-1	TRBD2	TGCGCCAGCAGCCAGGGGACTAGCGGGGGGGCCTCAGAGACCCAGTACTTC	CASSQGTSGGASETQYF
TRBJ2-7	NA	TRBV6-1	NA	TGTGCCAGCAGTGAACGGTGGCTATCGGCCTACGAGCAGTACTTC	CASSERWLSAYEQYF
TRBJ2-7	NA	TRBV5-1	TRBD1	TGCGCCAGCAGCTTGCGCTCAACCCTCTCTCGGGGACAGGGGTACGACGAGCAGTACTTC	CASSLRSTLSRGQGYDEQYF
TRBJ2-6	NA	TRBV21-1	NA	TGTGCCAGCAATCAGGGGCGAACTGGGGCCAACGTCCTGACTTTC	CASNQGRTGANVLTF
TRBJ2-1	NA	TRBV9	NA	TGTGCCAGCAACCCGGGACCCACATCGTACAATGAGCAGTTCTTC	CASNPGPTSYNEQFF
TRBJ1-2	NA	TRBV7-9	NA	TGTGCCAGCAGCTTTAACAGGATGGATGGCTACACCTTC	CASSFNRMDGYTF
TRBJ2-2	NA	TRBV30	NA	TGTGCCTGGAGCATAAATCCGGGACTTCCAACCGGGGAGCTGTTTTTT	CAWSINPGLPTGELFF
TRBJ2-7	NA	TRBV6-5	TRBD1	TGTGCCAGCAGTTCCCGGGACAGGGTATGGGAGCAGTACTTC	CASSSRDRVWEQYF
TRBJ2-2	NA	TRBV7-3	NA	TGTGCCAGCAGTCCCGGGCCGAGCACCGGGGAGCTGTTTTTT	CASSPGPSTGELFF
TRBJ2-1	NA	TRBV7-2	TRBD1	TGTGCCAGCAGCCTAAGGACAGGGATGGCCTACAATGAGCAGTTCTTC	CASSLRTGMAYNEQFF
TRBJ1-1	NA	TRBV6-1	TRBD1	TGTGCCAGCAGGGTTGACAGGGGTAGGGCTGAAGCTTTCTTT	CASRVDRGRAEAFF
TRBJ2-5	NA	TRBV9	TRBD2	TGTGCCAGCAGCGTAGAGGCTAGCGGGGGGTTAGAAGAGACCCAGTACTTC	CASSVEASGGLEETQYF
TRBJ2-6	NA	TRBV30	NA	TGTGCCTGGAGTAGGGGAGGGGCCAACGTCCTGACTTTC	CAWSRGGANVLTF
TRBJ1-5	NA	TRBV6-1	TRBD1	TGTGCCAGCAGTGAAACAAGAGGGGGCAGGGTAAATCAGCCCCAGCATTTT	CASSETRGGRVNQPQHF
TRBJ1-2	NA	TRBV5-1	NA	TGCGCCAGCAGCCTGAATGTCCTAGGGCACTATGGCTACACCTTC	CASSLNVLGHYGYTF
TRBJ2-6	NA	TRBV2	NA	TGTGCCAGCAGTGAGGGGGTCGCTGGGGCCAACGTCCTGACTTTC	CASSEGVAGANVLTF
TRBJ2-3	NA	TRBV7-2	TRBD1	TGTGCCAGCAGCTTAACCCAGGGGGTCGGAGATACGCAGTATTTT	CASSLTQGVGDTQYF